The subject of this entry is one T cell receptor (beta chain). Its antigen is still unknown. V was clipped by 3 bases and J by 5 bases; unmatched bases: 1. The germline V gene has CDR1 MDHEN and CDR2 SYDVKM. The CDR3 consists of 14 residues. Profiled with immunoSEQ multiplex PCR; TCRdb holds only in-frame clones, not every one. The sample shows under 80,000 clones, 70% to 90% of them seen only once. This sample is drawn from a study of T cell responses to AZD1222 COVID-19 vaccine. Study-level points and caveats: Increased Spike-specific TCR breadth and depth were observed after two AZD1222 doses. Repertoires were collected only later (after the peak T cell response had occurred). It was only a handful of AZD1222 recipients who were seropositive at baseline.

The receptor was derived from an adult in good health. The V call is TRBV28, the J call TRBJ1-4, with 9 nucleotides matching TRBD1. The specimen comprised peripheral blood, sampled on day 0 of AZD1222 vaccination. CDR3 in DNA: TGTGCCAGCAGTTTGGGGACAGGGAATGAAAAACTGTTTTTT. This translates into CASSLGTGNEKLFF.